This TCR beta chain was retrieved from a study of T cell changes during pregnancy in multiple sclerosis. Trimming took 6 bases from V and 0 from J, leaving 16 bases between them. Germline V CDR1 and CDR2: LNHDA, SQIVND (reference sequence). The CDR3 sequence is 16 residues long. Here immunoSEQ multiplex PCR was the method, and the copy in TCRdb shows in-frame clones only, minus some. This sample carries fewer than 20,000 clones, roughly 90% of them seen once, and the ten largest clones take roughly 12%. The chain couples TRBV19 to TRBJ2-3; D is perhaps TRBD2 (6 bases). The TCR originated in a female donor in good health, enrolled as a control in a pregnancy study. Sequencing was performed on CD8+ T cells from peripheral blood mononuclear cells, taken after pregnancy. CDR3 protein: CASSNVWTTSTDTQYF. The CDR3 bases are TGTGCCAGTAGCAATGTCTGGACTACCAGCACAGATACGCAGTATTTT.